The rows below give T cell receptor beta chains drawn from one sample of a study of T cell responses to AZD1222 COVID-19 vaccine. Sequencing used immunoSEQ multiplex PCR; TCRdb keeps in-frame clones, though not all of them. The sample holds approximately 150,000 clones, about nine tenths seen once. The sequencing here drew on peripheral blood, taken on day 0 of AZD1222 vaccination. The source is an adult in good health. The CDR3 runs from the conserved cysteine through the conserved F or W. D genes are given only for firm matches. Clone size appears in some rows only: once, few, many, or a class for an expanded clone.

abundance: .
v_gene: TRBV4-2
d_gene: .
j_gene: TRBJ1-3
CDR3nt: TGTGCCAGCAGCCAACGGGGGCGAGACACCATATATTTT
CDR3aa: CASSQRGRDTIYF

abundance: .
v_gene: TRBV27
d_gene: .
j_gene: TRBJ1-1
CDR3nt: TGTGCCAGCAGTTTATCTCCAGGCTCGAACACTGAAGCTTTCTTT
CDR3aa: CASSLSPGSNTEAFF

abundance: .
v_gene: TRBV2
d_gene: .
j_gene: TRBJ1-1
CDR3nt: TGTGCCAGCAGTGCGGAGGTTGTGGTCAGGGCCAGTGAAGCTTTCTTT
CDR3aa: CASSAEVVVRASEAFF

abundance: once
v_gene: TRBV7-2
d_gene: .
j_gene: TRBJ1-1
CDR3nt: TGTGCCAGCAGCTTGGGGGGCCTTCCGAACACTGAAGCTTTCTTT
CDR3aa: CASSLGGLPNTEAFF

abundance: .
v_gene: TRBV9
d_gene: TRBD1
j_gene: TRBJ1-1
CDR3nt: TGTGCCAGCAGCGGCCGGGACAGGGGGCTTTCTGCTGAAGCTTTCTTT
CDR3aa: CASSGRDRGLSAEAFF

abundance: .
v_gene: TRBV1
d_gene: .
j_gene: TRBJ1-2
CDR3nt: TGCACCAGCAGGCCAAGAGACAGGGGGCAATATGGCTACACCTTC
CDR3aa: CTSRPRDRGQYGYTF

abundance: once
v_gene: TRBV6-5
d_gene: TRBD1
j_gene: TRBJ1-1
CDR3nt: TGTGCCAGCAGTTTGCGAGATTGGACAGGTGGCACTGAAGCTTTCTTT
CDR3aa: CASSLRDWTGGTEAFF

abundance: .
v_gene: TRBV7-9
d_gene: TRBD1
j_gene: TRBJ1-1
CDR3nt: TGTGCCAGCAGCTTCTGGACAGGGGTGATCACTGAAGCTTTCTTT
CDR3aa: CASSFWTGVITEAFF

abundance: once
v_gene: TRBV13
d_gene: TRBD2
j_gene: TRBJ2-5
CDR3nt: TGTGCCAGCAGCTTATCCGGGACTAGCGGTTCTGATAGAGAGACCCAGTACTTC
CDR3aa: CASSLSGTSGSDRETQYF

abundance: .
v_gene: TRBV24-1
d_gene: TRBD1
j_gene: TRBJ2-3
CDR3nt: TGTGCCACCAGTGACCCAGAGACAGGGGGGAGGGATACGCAGTATTTT
CDR3aa: CATSDPETGGRDTQYF

abundance: .
v_gene: TRBV24-1
d_gene: .
j_gene: TRBJ1-2
CDR3nt: TGTGCCACCAGTGATTGGGCCTCGGGAGGGGAGGAGGGCTACACCTTC
CDR3aa: CATSDWASGGEEGYTF

abundance: .
v_gene: TRBV3-1/TRBV3-2
d_gene: .
j_gene: TRBJ1-1
CDR3nt: TGTGCCAGCAGCCGAACAGAGAACACTGAAGCTTTCTTT
CDR3aa: CASSRTENTEAFF

abundance: once
v_gene: TRBV6-5
d_gene: .
j_gene: TRBJ2-7
CDR3nt: TGTGCCAGCAGGCCGGGCCCCACCCACGAGCAGTACTTC
CDR3aa: CASRPGPTHEQYF

abundance: .
v_gene: TRBV18
d_gene: .
j_gene: TRBJ2-7
CDR3nt: TGTGCCAGCTCACCAGCAGGGGCCTACGAGCAGTACTTC
CDR3aa: CASSPAGAYEQYF

abundance: .
v_gene: TRBV6-5
d_gene: .
j_gene: TRBJ1-2
CDR3nt: TGTGCCAGCAAAGATAGGGGGAACTATGGCTACACCTTC
CDR3aa: CASKDRGNYGYTF

abundance: .
v_gene: TRBV21-1
d_gene: .
j_gene: TRBJ2-3
CDR3nt: TGTGCCAGCAGCCCAAAAAGCACAGATACGCAGTATTTT
CDR3aa: CASSPKSTDTQYF

abundance: .
v_gene: TRBV6-2/TRBV6-3
d_gene: TRBD2
j_gene: TRBJ2-1
CDR3nt: TGTGCCAGCAGTTACTCTGGGCTAGCGGGGGTTTCCTACAATGAGCAGTTCTTC
CDR3aa: CASSYSGLAGVSYNEQFF

abundance: .
v_gene: TRBV5-6
d_gene: TRBD2
j_gene: TRBJ2-2
CDR3nt: TGTGCCAGCAGCTTTGTCGGTCTAGCGGGGTCCGCCGGGGAGCTGTTTTTT
CDR3aa: CASSFVGLAGSAGELFF

abundance: .
v_gene: TRBV20-1
d_gene: TRBD1
j_gene: TRBJ2-7
CDR3nt: TGCAGTGCTAGTGACGGACAGGGAGCCGAGCAGTACTTC
CDR3aa: CSASDGQGAEQYF

abundance: .
v_gene: TRBV7-9
d_gene: .
j_gene: TRBJ1-1
CDR3nt: TGTGCCAGCAGCTTAGCGACTCTTAGGGGCACTGAAGCTTTCTTT
CDR3aa: CASSLATLRGTEAFF